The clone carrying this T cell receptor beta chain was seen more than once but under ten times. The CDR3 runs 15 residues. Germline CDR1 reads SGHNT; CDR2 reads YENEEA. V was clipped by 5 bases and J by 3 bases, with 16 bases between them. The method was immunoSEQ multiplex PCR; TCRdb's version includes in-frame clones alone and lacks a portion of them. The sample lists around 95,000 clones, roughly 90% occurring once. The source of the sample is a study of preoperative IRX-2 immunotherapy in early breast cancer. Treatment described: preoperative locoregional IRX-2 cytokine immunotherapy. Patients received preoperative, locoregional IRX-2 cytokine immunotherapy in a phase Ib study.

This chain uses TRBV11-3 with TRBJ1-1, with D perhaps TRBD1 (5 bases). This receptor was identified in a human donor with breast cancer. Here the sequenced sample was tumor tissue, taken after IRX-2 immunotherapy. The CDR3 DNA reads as TGTGCCAGCAGCCTCGATACAGGTTTCCACACTGAAGCTTTCTTT. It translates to CASSLDTGFHTEAFF. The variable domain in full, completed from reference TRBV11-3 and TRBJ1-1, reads EAGVVQSPRYKIIEKKQPVAFWCNPISGHNTLYWYLQNLGQGPELLIRYENEEAVDDSQLPKDRFSAERLKGVDSTLKIQPAELGDSAVYLCASSLDTGFHTEAFFGQGTRLTVV.